These T cell receptor beta chains were read from a single sample in a study of response to subunit inactivated influenza vaccine. TCRdb processed the RT-PCR reads anew with MiXCR; each CDR3 protein has one entry. Of more than 250,000 distinct CDR3 sequences listed, roughly a fifth were seen once; the top ten hold around 9.6%. Sequenced here: PBMCs from blood, sampled 21 months after vaccination. These receptors originate from a man between 50 and 75 years old who received an inactivated influenza vaccine. Each CDR3 is given with its conserved first and last residue. The D gene is left open where the match is weak. Not all rows give a size; the values are once, few, many and, for expanded clones, a class.

J gene,clone size,V gene,D gene,CDR3 DNA,CDR3 protein
TRBJ2-7,-,TRBV20-1,TRBD2,TGCAGTGCCGATCCTACCATAGCGGGTGGAGAGCAGTACTTC,CSADPTIAGGEQYF
TRBJ1-2,-,TRBV7-3,TRBD1,TGTGCCAGCAGCCCCGGGACAGAGACCTATGGCTACACCTTC,CASSPGTETYGYTF
TRBJ2-2,-,TRBV5-5,TRBD1,TGTGCCAGCAGCTTTCAGGGGGCAGACACCGGGGAGCTGTTTTTT,CASSFQGADTGELFF
TRBJ2-7,-,TRBV28,TRBD1,TGTGCCAGCTGCACAGGGGGCTGGCAGTCCAGAGAGCAGTACTTC,CASCTGGWQSREQYF
TRBJ1-2,-,TRBV11-2,-,TGTGCCAGCAGCTTAGCCCGGATCAATAACTATGGCTACACCTTC,CASSLARINNYGYTF
TRBJ2-1,many,TRBV7-8,TRBD2,TGTGCCAGCAGCTTACTTGCGGGAGGTGGCAATGAGCAGTTCTTC,CASSLLAGGGNEQFF
TRBJ1-4,-,TRBV19,-,TGTGCCAGTAGGGGGCGCGGTGAAAAACTGTTTTTT,CASRGRGEKLFF
TRBJ1-6,few,TRBV7-2,TRBD1,TGTGCCAGCAGCCCCGGGACAGATACACCCCTCCACTTT,CASSPGTDTPLHF
TRBJ2-3,-,TRBV2,-,TGTGCCAGCAATCCGGGAGCTAGCACAGATACGCAGTATTTT,CASNPGASTDTQYF
TRBJ1-3,-,TRBV5-1,-,TGCGCCAGCAGCGTCTCAGGGGTTCTCAGGTCTGGAAACACCATATATTTT,CASSVSGVLRSGNTIYF
TRBJ2-2,few,TRBV9,TRBD2,TGTGCCAGCAGCGTAGGGACTAGCGGGTCGTACGGGGAGCTGTTTTTT,CASSVGTSGSYGELFF
TRBJ2-7,few,TRBV11-3,-,TGTGCCAGCAGCTCGAATTCCTACGAGCAGTACTTC,CASSSNSYEQYF
TRBJ1-2,-,TRBV3-1,-,TGTGCCAGCAGCCCAGGGTCGGGGGGCGCCTATGGCTACACCTTC,CASSPGSGGAYGYTF
TRBJ2-7,many,TRBV7-9,TRBD2,TGTGCCAGCAGCAGTAGCGGGGGGGCCTACGAGCAGTACTTC,CASSSSGGAYEQYF
TRBJ2-1,few,TRBV20-1,TRBD2,TGCAGTGCGAGACTAGCGGGAAAGAACAATGAGCAGTTCTTC,CSARLAGKNNEQFF
TRBJ1-2,-,TRBV20-1,TRBD1,TGCAGTGCTAGACCTCATACAGGGGACTATGGCTACACCTTC,CSARPHTGDYGYTF
TRBJ2-2,-,TRBV7-6,-,TGTGCCAGCAGCTTATCGCGGGGTGGAACCGGGGAGCTGTTTTTT,CASSLSRGGTGELFF
TRBJ2-5,many,TRBV7-9,TRBD1,TGTGCCAGCAGCACCTCGACAGGGGAAGAGACCCAGTACTTC,CASSTSTGEETQYF
TRBJ1-3,-,TRBV4-3,-,TGCGCCAGCAGCCAAGCCCCTGGTCCGGGACAAGGAAACACCATATATTTT,CASSQAPGPGQGNTIYF
TRBJ2-1,-,TRBV4-3,-,TGCGCCAGCAGCCAGGGGGCGGGGACACTGATTGATGAGCAGTTCTTC,CASSQGAGTLIDEQFF
TRBJ1-3,few,TRBV9,-,TGTGCCAGCAGCGCCAGGGGATCTGGAAACACCATATATTTT,CASSARGSGNTIYF
TRBJ2-5,-,TRBV5-1,-,TGCGCCAGCAGCGTAGGGACGGGAGCCCAAGAGACCCAGTACTTC,CASSVGTGAQETQYF
TRBJ2-3,-,TRBV20-1,TRBD2,TGCAGTGCTACTTCTAGCGGGGGGGTAGCAGATACGCAGTATTTT,CSATSSGGVADTQYF
TRBJ1-1,-,TRBV28,-,TGTGCCAGCCAAGTTTATGGTCACAGCGAAGCTTTCTTT,CASQVYGHSEAFF
TRBJ1-3,-,TRBV6-2/TRBV6-3,-,TGTGCCAGCGACGATGCCCGCTCCTCGACTGGAAACACCATATATTTT,CASDDARSSTGNTIYF
TRBJ1-5,-,TRBV6-2/TRBV6-3,-,TGTGCCAGCAGTTACTCAGGGGGAGGTCAGCCCCAGCATTTT,CASSYSGGGQPQHF
TRBJ1-3,few,TRBV2,TRBD1,TGTGCCAGCATTGAGGGGTCGACAGGGCAGTCTGGAAACACCATATATTTT,CASIEGSTGQSGNTIYF
TRBJ2-7,few,TRBV29-1,TRBD2,TGCAGCGTCCTTAGCGGGATAAAGTACGAGCAGTACTTC,CSVLSGIKYEQYF
TRBJ2-7,few,TRBV28,-,TGTGCCAGCAACCGGGCGTACGAGCAGTACTTC,CASNRAYEQYF
TRBJ1-4,-,TRBV7-8,-,TGTGCCAGCAGCTCGGGACGGAATAATAAAAAACTGTTTTTT,CASSSGRNNKKLFF
TRBJ2-5,few,TRBV29-1,-,TGCAGCGTTGAAATGGGGGGACCGAAGTACTTC,CSVEMGGPKYF
TRBJ2-1,-,TRBV7-6,TRBD1,TGTGCCAGCAGCTCCCCGGGACAGGGTGTCGGGAATGAGCAGTTCTTC,CASSSPGQGVGNEQFF
TRBJ2-3,few,TRBV7-8,-,TGTGCCAGCAGCTCCCAGAACACAGATACGCAGTATTTT,CASSSQNTDTQYF
TRBJ2-3,-,TRBV27,-,TGTGCCAGCAGCGGGGGATATACGCAGTATTTT,CASSGGYTQYF
TRBJ1-2,-,TRBV2,TRBD1,TGTGCCAGCCGCCGACAGGGCACTAACTATGGCTACACCTTC,CASRRQGTNYGYTF
TRBJ2-1,-,TRBV19,TRBD2,TGTGCCAGTAGTACCCTTAGCGGGAGCCACTTCTTC,CASSTLSGSHFF
TRBJ2-7,-,TRBV12-3/TRBV12-4,TRBD1,TGTGCCAGCAGTCCAGGACAGGGGTCTTCGGGCGAGCAGTACTTC,CASSPGQGSSGEQYF
TRBJ2-3,-,TRBV9,TRBD2,TGTGCCAGCAGCGTAGGACTAGCGGGGTCAGATACGCAGTATTTT,CASSVGLAGSDTQYF
TRBJ2-1,-,TRBV6-1,-,TGTGCCACGCTCGGGTACAATGAGCAGTTCTTC,CATLGYNEQFF
TRBJ1-1,many,TRBV12-3/TRBV12-4,TRBD1,TGTGCCAGCAGAAGCAGGACAGGGAGGACTGAAGCTTTCTTT,CASRSRTGRTEAFF
TRBJ1-2,-,TRBV7-2,TRBD1,TGTGCCAGCAGCTTAGGATCGGCAGGGGGCGGGGGCTACACCTTC,CASSLGSAGGGGYTF
TRBJ2-6,-,TRBV7-8,-,TGTGCCAGCAGCCAAAGGACAACGAGCTCTGGGGCCAACGTCCTGACTTTC,CASSQRTTSSGANVLTF